Below, 14 T cell receptor beta chains from the same sample are listed, as sequenced in a study of blood T cell repertoires in COVID-19. Profiled with immunoSEQ multiplex PCR; TCRdb holds only in-frame clones, not every one. The sample yields over 100,000 clones, about nine tenths seen once. The sequencing input was peripheral blood. These receptor sequences come from a man aged 45 to 65 with acute or convalescent COVID-19.

The chain carries TRBV6-5 and TRBJ1-3, with no clear D. Germline values: CDR1 MNHEY, CDR2 SVGAGI. The V and J ends lost 0 bases and 2 bases respectively, with 11 bases between them. The CDR3 runs to 16 residues. CDR3: CASSYSSGRPGNTIYF. CDR3 DNA sequence: TGTGCCAGCAGTTACTCGTCGGGTCGGCCTGGAAACACCATATATTTT.

V and J are TRBV2 and TRBJ1-1; D call uncertain. The V gene lost 6 bases and the J gene lost 2 bases, with 10 bases spanning the gap. Germline V gives CDR1 SNHLY, CDR2 FYNNEI. The length of the CDR3 is 13 residues. CDR3 residues: CASRPEANTEAFF. The CDR3 DNA sequence: TGTGCCAGCAGGCCCGAGGCTAACACTGAAGCTTTCTTT.

The chain has TRBV6-5 and TRBJ2-1, with TRBD1 as a possible D gene (5 bases). In germline, CDR1 is MNHEY, CDR2 SVGAGI. The CDR3 loop spans 15 amino acids. The V end was cut by 6 bases, the J end by 1 base, with 13 bases between. Here the CDR3 DNA reads TGTGCCAGCAGACAAGCCCAGGGTTCCTACAATGAGCAGTTCTTC. As protein: CASRQAQGSYNEQFF.

This clone was recorded only once. The J gene is TRBJ2-2, the V gene TRBV28; 7 bases are shared with TRBD1. Unmatched junction bases numbered 12, after V lost 6 bases and J lost 8 bases. CDR1 is MDHEN and CDR2 is SYDVKM in the germline V gene. The CDR3 has 15 amino acids. The CDR3 protein is CASRTGQASWGELFF. For the CDR3, the DNA is TGTGCCAGCAGAACAGGACAGGCCTCCTGGGGGGAGCTGTTTTTT.

The V call is TRBV29-1, the J call TRBJ2-3, with 7 bases matching TRBD2. Germline assignment: CDR1 SQVTM and CDR2 ANQGSEA. The junction had 5 bases not matched to a gene; V was cut back by 5 bases and J by 3 bases. The CDR3 has 13 residues. The CDR3 DNA sequence: TGCAGCGTTAGCGGGGAGGGGACAGATACGCAGTATTTT. Protein: CSVSGEGTDTQYF.

This chain links TRBV5-5 with TRBJ2-3, with D perhaps TRBD1 (6 bases). From germline, CDR1 is SGHKS and CDR2 YYEKEE (reference sequence). This CDR3 has 17 amino acids. Trimming cost V 6 bases and J 7 bases, with 27 bases left between them. This CDR3 reads CASTHRDSGVIGNTQYF. DNA of the CDR3: TGTGCCAGCACCCACCGTGACTCAGGGGTTATTGGAAATACGCAGTATTTT.

This chain links TRBV10-3 with TRBJ1-1; the D gene is possibly TRBD1 (6 bases). CDR3 size: 13 residues. V dropped 6 bases and J dropped 1 base, with 9 bases sitting between them. Looked up from germline, CDR1 is ENHRY and CDR2 is SYGVKD. CDR3 amino acids: CAISGQSNTEAFF. CDR3 in DNA: TGTGCCATCAGCGGACAGTCGAACACTGAAGCTTTCTTT.

The chain links TRBV2 to TRBJ1-4; D remains unclear. Germline values: CDR1 SNHLY, CDR2 FYNNEI. The CDR3 has 12 amino acids. V dropped 7 bases and J dropped 2 bases, with 5 bases sitting between them. The CDR3 loop reads CASTGTNEKLFF. DNA of the CDR3: TGTGCCAGCACCGGGACTAATGAAAAACTGTTTTTT.

This clone was seen a single time. The chain joins TRBV7-3 to TRBJ2-3; 12 bases are a match to TRBD2. V lost 2 bases, J lost 5 bases, and 2 bases stayed unmatched. The CDR3 runs to 15 residues. The germline V gene encodes CDR1 SGHTA and CDR2 FQGTGA. The CDR3: CASSLLAGGQDTQYF. The CDR3 bases are TGTGCCAGCAGCTTACTAGCGGGGGGGCAAGATACGCAGTATTTT.

The rearrangement joins TRBV28 to TRBJ1-2; D is unclear. Trimming stripped 4 bases from V and 4 bases from J, with 7 bases between. From germline, CDR1 is MDHEN and CDR2 SYDVKM. This CDR3 contains 12 residues. In DNA, the CDR3 is TGTGCCAGCAGTTCGAGGTCCTATGGCTACACCTTC. Encoded protein: CASSSRSYGYTF.

The chain employs TRBV7-9 and TRBJ1-1; tentative D call: TRBD1 (6 bases). Per germline, CDR1 SEHNR and CDR2 FQNEAQ (reference sequence). Trimming cost V 4 bases and J 8 bases, with 17 bases left between them. The CDR3 length is 14 residues. The CDR3 nucleotides are TGTGCCAGCAGCTCCACCTCCGGGACAACCGAAGCTTTCTTT. It is translated as CASSSTSGTTEAFF.

This clone turned up a few times. The rearrangement links TRBV7-2 to TRBJ2-1; 9 positions match TRBD1. Germline V CDR1 and CDR2: SGHTA, FQGNSA. This CDR3 contains 15 residues. V shed 4 bases and J 8 bases; nucleotides not matched to a gene: 9. DNA of the CDR3: TGTGCCAGCAGCTCCCAACAGGGGGCTTCGGATGAGCAGTTCTTC. This translates into CASSSQQGASDEQFF.

The CDR3 reads CASSKRGQGRYTGELFF. CDR3 nucleotides: TGTGCCAGCAGCAAAAGGGGACAGGGTCGTTACACCGGGGAGCTGTTTTTT. The chain is built from TRBV21-1 and TRBJ2-2; the DNA was not compared with TRBD1, the D call given in the table. TRBV21-1 is described as a pseudogene. This CDR3 is built from 17 residues.

The chain uses TRBV21-1 and TRBJ1-1; no check of the table's D call, TRBD1, against the DNA was made. TRBV21-1 has pseudogene status. This CDR3 has 18 residues. The CDR3 spells CASNPGRGTGGLNTEAFF. The CDR3 bases are TGTGCCAGCAATCCGGGCAGGGGAACAGGGGGATTGAACACTGAAGCTTTCTTT.